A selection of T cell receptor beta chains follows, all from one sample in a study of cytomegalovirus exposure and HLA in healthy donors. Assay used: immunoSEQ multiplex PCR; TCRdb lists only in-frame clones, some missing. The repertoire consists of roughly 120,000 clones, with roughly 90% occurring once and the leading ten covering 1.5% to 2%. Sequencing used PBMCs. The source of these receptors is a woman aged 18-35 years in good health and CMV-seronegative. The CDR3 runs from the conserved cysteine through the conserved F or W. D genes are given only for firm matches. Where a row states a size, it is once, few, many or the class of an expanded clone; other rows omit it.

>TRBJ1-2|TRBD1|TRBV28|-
CASRRTGVNYGYTF
TGTGCCAGCAGGAGGACAGGGGTGAACTATGGCTACACCTTC
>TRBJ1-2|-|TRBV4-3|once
CASSQDTVANYGYTF
TGCGCCAGCAGCCAAGATACGGTAGCTAACTATGGCTACACCTTC
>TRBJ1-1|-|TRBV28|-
CASSFGGTNTEAFF
TGTGCCAGCAGTTTTGGGGGCACGAACACTGAAGCTTTCTTT
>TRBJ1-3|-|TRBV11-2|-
CASSLEPGNTIYF
TGTGCCAGCAGCTTAGAACCCGGGAACACCATATATTTT
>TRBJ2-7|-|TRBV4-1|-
CASSQSGVPYEQYF
TGCGCCAGCAGCCAATCGGGGGTACCCTACGAGCAGTACTTC
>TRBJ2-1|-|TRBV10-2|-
CASALAENNEQFF
TGCGCCAGCGCGTTAGCGGAAAACAATGAGCAGTTCTTC
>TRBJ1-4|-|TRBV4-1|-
CASSQRDQVVNEKLFF
TGCGCCAGCAGCCAGAGAGACCAGGTGGTTAATGAAAAACTGTTTTTT
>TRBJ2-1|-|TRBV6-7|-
CASSYAGSSANEQFF
TGTGCCAGCAGTTACGCGGGAAGTAGTGCCAATGAGCAGTTCTTC
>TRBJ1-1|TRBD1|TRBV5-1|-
CASSADRVRENTEAFF
TGCGCCAGCAGCGCCGACAGGGTAAGGGAGAACACTGAAGCTTTCTTT
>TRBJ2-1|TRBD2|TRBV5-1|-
CASSLATWTSGRNEQFF
TGCGCCAGCAGCTTGGCCACTTGGACTAGCGGGAGGAATGAGCAGTTCTTC
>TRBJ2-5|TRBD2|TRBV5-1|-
CASSAGSSGGPQETQYF
TGCGCCAGCAGCGCGGGGTCTAGCGGGGGGCCGCAAGAGACCCAGTACTTC
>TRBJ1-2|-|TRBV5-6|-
CASSLGGEGVYGYTF
TGTGCCAGCAGCTTGGGAGGAGAAGGAGTCTATGGCTACACCTTC
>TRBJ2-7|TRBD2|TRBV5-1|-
CASSFGDGTSVQYF
TGCGCCAGCAGCTTCGGGGATGGGACTAGTGTGCAGTACTTC
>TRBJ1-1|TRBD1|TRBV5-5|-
CASSFRTGTNTEAFF
TGTGCCAGCAGCTTCCGGACAGGGACGAACACTGAAGCTTTCTTT
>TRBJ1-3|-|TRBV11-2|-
CASGDRPGNTIYF
TGTGCCAGCGGTGACAGGCCCGGAAACACCATATATTTT
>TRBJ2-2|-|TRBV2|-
CASSEESPGTGELFF
TGTGCCAGCAGTGAAGAAAGTCCGGGGACCGGGGAGCTGTTTTTT
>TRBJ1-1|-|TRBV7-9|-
CASSSPPGHSEWYTEAFF
TGTGCCAGCAGCTCCCCCCCCGGACACTCCGAATGGTACACTGAAGCTTTCTTT
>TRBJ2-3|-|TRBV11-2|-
CASSLRRATDTQYF
TGTGCCAGCAGCTTACGGAGGGCCACAGATACGCAGTATTTT
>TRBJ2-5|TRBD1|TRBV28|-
CASSPPGTGGETQYF
TGTGCCAGCAGTCCTCCCGGGACAGGGGGCGAGACCCAGTACTTC
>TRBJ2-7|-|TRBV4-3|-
CASSQGIGVESEQYF
TGCGCCAGCAGCCAAGGTATCGGGGTGGAAAGCGAGCAGTACTTC
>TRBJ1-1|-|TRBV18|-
CASSRRADEAFF
TGTGCCAGCTCACGCAGGGCTGATGAAGCTTTCTTT
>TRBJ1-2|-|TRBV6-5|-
CASSPLGGEGYTF
TGTGCCAGCAGTCCCCTAGGGGGAGAGGGCTACACCTTC
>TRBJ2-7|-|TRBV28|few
CASRGVYEQYF
TGTGCCAGCAGAGGGGTATACGAGCAGTACTTC
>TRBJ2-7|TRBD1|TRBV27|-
CASSGQGAIYEQYF
TGTGCCAGCAGTGGACAGGGGGCGATCTACGAGCAGTACTTC
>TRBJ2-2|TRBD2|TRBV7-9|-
CASSGGPGLVGTGELFF
TGTGCCAGCAGTGGCGGCCCGGGACTAGTGGGAACCGGGGAGCTGTTTTTT
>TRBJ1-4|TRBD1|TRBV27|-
CASSLGQGREKLFF
TGTGCCAGCAGTTTAGGACAGGGAAGGGAAAAACTGTTTTTT
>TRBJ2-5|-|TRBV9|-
CASSVEDGRGETQYF
TGTGCCAGCAGCGTAGAAGACGGACGCGGGGAGACCCAGTACTTC
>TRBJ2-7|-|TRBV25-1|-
CASRHRVLSYEQYF
TGTGCCAGCAGACACAGGGTGCTCTCCTACGAGCAGTACTTC
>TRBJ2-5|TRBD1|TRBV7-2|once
CASRPTGGGETQYF
TGTGCCAGCAGACCTACAGGGGGCGGGGAGACCCAGTACTTC
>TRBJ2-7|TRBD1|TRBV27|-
CASSQILGTGSIEQYF
TGTGCCAGCAGTCAAATTCTAGGGACAGGGTCTATCGAGCAGTACTTC
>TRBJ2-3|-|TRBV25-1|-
CASSPYGQNTDTQYF
TGTGCCAGCAGTCCCTACGGACAGAACACAGATACGCAGTATTTT
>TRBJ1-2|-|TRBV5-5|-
CASSPANRVSHGYTF
TGTGCCAGCAGCCCAGCCAACAGGGTTTCCCATGGCTACACCTTC
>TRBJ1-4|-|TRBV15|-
CATSRDLNSALFF
TGTGCCACCAGCAGAGATCTAAACAGTGCCCTGTTTTTT
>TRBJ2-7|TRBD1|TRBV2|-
CASVSSTGGTDEQYF
TGTGCCAGCGTTTCTTCGACAGGGGGTACGGATGAGCAGTACTTC
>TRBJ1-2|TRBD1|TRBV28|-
CASFTRDRGNYGYTF
TGTGCCAGCTTCACGCGGGACAGGGGAAACTATGGCTACACCTTC
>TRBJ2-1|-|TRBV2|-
CASSEVTVDNEQFF
TGTGCCAGCAGTGAAGTCACAGTAGACAATGAGCAGTTCTTC
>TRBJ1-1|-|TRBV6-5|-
CASTFSLNTEAFF
TGTGCCAGCACCTTTTCTCTGAACACTGAAGCTTTCTTT
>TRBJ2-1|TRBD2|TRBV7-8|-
CASSLRTSGYNEQFF
TGTGCCAGCAGCTTGAGGACTAGCGGTTACAATGAGCAGTTCTTC
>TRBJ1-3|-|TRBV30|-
CAWSVWAGIFSGNTIYF
TGTGCCTGGAGTGTGTGGGCCGGAATTTTCTCTGGAAACACCATATATTTT
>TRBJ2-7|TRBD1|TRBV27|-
CASSLWTGTGNHEQYF
TGTGCCAGCAGTTTATGGACCGGGACAGGGAACCACGAGCAGTACTTC
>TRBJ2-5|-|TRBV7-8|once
CASSSIGPTSRETQYF
TGTGCCAGCAGCTCCATTGGGCCAACCAGTCGGGAGACCCAGTACTTC
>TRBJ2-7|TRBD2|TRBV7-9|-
CASSSTRTSGSPYEQYF
TGTGCCAGCAGCTCAACAAGGACTAGCGGGAGTCCCTACGAGCAGTACTTC
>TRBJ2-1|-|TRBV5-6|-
CASRPFNEESEFF
TGTGCCAGCAGACCCTTCAACGAGGAGTCGGAGTTCTTC
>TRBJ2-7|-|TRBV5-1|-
CASSSWTLTYEQYF
TGCGCCAGCAGCTCATGGACACTTACCTACGAGCAGTACTTC
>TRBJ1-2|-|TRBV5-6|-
CASSLGGSYGYTF
TGTGCCAGCAGCTTGGGAGGGTCATATGGCTACACCTTC
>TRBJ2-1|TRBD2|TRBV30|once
CAWSRVSGTEQFF
TGTGCCTGGAGTAGGGTCAGCGGGACTGAGCAGTTCTTC
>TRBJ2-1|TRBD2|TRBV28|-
CASSSAGTSGSIIF
TGTGCCAGCAGTTCGGCCGGGACTAGCGGGAGTATAATCTTC
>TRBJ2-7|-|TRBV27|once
CASSPGSRWEQYF
TGTGCCAGCTCCCCTGGGAGCCGGTGGGAGCAGTACTTC
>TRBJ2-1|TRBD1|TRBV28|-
CASSPYPGGSYNEQFF
TGTGCCAGCAGTCCGTACCCAGGGGGCTCCTACAATGAGCAGTTCTTC
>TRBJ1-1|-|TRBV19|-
CASSIFGGAFF
TGTGCCAGTAGTATTTTCGGGGGAGCTTTCTTT
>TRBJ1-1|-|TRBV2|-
CASLIPGGTEAFF
TGTGCCAGCCTGATACCTGGCGGAACTGAAGCTTTCTTT
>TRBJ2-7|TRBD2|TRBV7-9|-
CASSFSGSLYEQYF
TGTGCCAGCAGCTTCAGCGGGAGTCTCTACGAGCAGTACTTC
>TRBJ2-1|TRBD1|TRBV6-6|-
CASSYSGTAFF
TGTGCCAGCAGTTACTCCGGGACAGCTTTCTTC